Presented here are 4 T cell receptor beta chains from one specimen sequenced in a study of cytomegalovirus exposure and HLA in healthy donors. This PCR relied on a set of 60 Vbeta primers and 13 Jbeta primers. The protocol was immunoSEQ multiplex PCR, while the TCRdb copy is restricted to in-frame clones and leaves out a portion. This table holds some 130,000 clones, around four fifths found once. Sequencing was carried out using PBMCs. The receptors stem from a boy aged 2 to 10 in good health and CMV-seronegative.

The V gene is TRBV7-6, the J gene TRBJ1-1; tentative D call: TRBD1 (5 bases). V was shortened by 1 base and J by 4 bases, with 16 bases between the two germline ends. The CDR3 runs to 16 residues. Germline loops: CDR1 SGHVS, CDR2 FNYEAQ. CDR3 sequence reads: CASSLGGDRLGTEAFF. DNA of the CDR3: TGTGCCAGCAGCTTAGGGGGGGACCGGCTGGGCACTGAAGCTTTCTTT.

The chain uses TRBV14 and TRBJ2-6; weak D call: TRBD1 (6 bases). V was pared by 8 bases and J by 1 base, with 21 bases between. Germline V gene sequence: CDR1 SGHDN, CDR2 FVKESK. The CDR3 is made up of 18 amino acids. CDR3 in DNA: TGTGCCAGCGGGGACAAGGGCAGGGTTGGTTCTGGGGCCAACGTCCTGACTTTC. Translation: CASGDKGRVGSGANVLTF. Looking up the rest from reference TRBV14 and TRBJ2-6 gives the full variable domain: EAGVTQFPSHSVIEKGQTVTLRCDPISGHDNLYWYRRVMGKEIKFLLHFVKESKQDESGMPNNRFLAERTGGTYSTLKVQPAELEDSGVYFCASGDKGRVGSGANVLTFGAGSRLTVL.

The CDR3 reads CASSSRGLLAKNIQYF. DNA for the CDR3: TGCGCCAGCAGCTCCAGGGGATTGTTGGCCAAAAACATTCAGTACTTC. The chain has TRBV5-1 and TRBJ2-4, with a possible D match to TRBD1 (6 bases). V lost 3 bases, J lost 1 base, and 14 bases lay in between. The CDR3 length is 16 residues. Germline V gives CDR1 SGHRS, CDR2 YFSETQ.

This chain connects TRBV5-1 to TRBJ2-3, with a tentative D call TRBD1 (5 bases). The germline V and J ends were trimmed by 0 bases and 4 bases, with 15 bases remaining between them. This CDR3 is built from 16 residues. Germline lookup yields CDR1 SGHRS and CDR2 YFSETQ. In nucleotides, the CDR3 is TGCGCCAGCAGCTTGGTTACCAGGGTTCTGGCAGATACGCAGTATTTT. It yields the protein CASSLVTRVLADTQYF.